This is a list of T cell receptor beta chains from one sample in a study of blood T cell repertoires in COVID-19. Here immunoSEQ multiplex PCR was the method, and the copy in TCRdb shows in-frame clones only, minus some. Here the sample spans 100,000 or so clones, around 92% being singletons. The specimen was peripheral blood. These receptors originate from a man aged 50 to 59 with active COVID-19. Both conserved end residues are part of each CDR3. The D gene is left open where the match is weak. Size is omitted from some rows. Given values are once, few, many or a class for expanded clones.

D: NA
V: TRBV28
J: TRBJ1-1
size: NA
CDR3: CASRAGTTYTEAFF
DNA: TGTGCCAGCAGAGCCGGGACAACTTACACTGAAGCTTTCTTT

D: TRBD1
V: TRBV5-1
J: TRBJ2-5
size: NA
CDR3: CASSLKGAAETQYF
DNA: TGCGCCAGCAGCTTGAAGGGGGCAGCGGAGACCCAGTACTTC

D: TRBD1
V: TRBV15
J: TRBJ1-2
size: NA
CDR3: CATSGRDRPLDYTF
DNA: TGTGCCACCAGCGGAAGGGACAGGCCGCTCGACTACACCTTC

D: NA
V: TRBV12-3/TRBV12-4
J: TRBJ2-7
size: NA
CDR3: CASSLAGWDSQDF
DNA: TGTGCCAGCAGTTTGGCCGGGTGGGACTCACAAGACTTC

D: NA
V: TRBV28
J: TRBJ1-2
size: NA
CDR3: CASSSGDYGYTF
DNA: TGTGCCAGCAGTTCGGGGGACTATGGCTACACCTTC

D: TRBD1
V: TRBV5-1
J: TRBJ2-7
size: NA
CDR3: CASRVQGVSYEQYF
DNA: TGCGCCAGCAGGGTCCAGGGGGTCTCCTACGAGCAGTACTTC

D: NA
V: TRBV4-1
J: TRBJ1-2
size: NA
CDR3: CASSQDRALTNYGYTF
DNA: TGCGCCAGCAGCCAAGACAGGGCTCTGACTAACTATGGCTACACCTTC

D: TRBD2
V: TRBV15
J: TRBJ2-3
size: NA
CDR3: CATSRARTSGYDTQYF
DNA: TGTGCCACCAGCAGAGCCCGGACTAGCGGCTATGATACGCAGTATTTT

D: NA
V: TRBV10-3
J: TRBJ2-1
size: NA
CDR3: CAISEIPASGFFEVNEQFF
DNA: TGTGCCATCAGTGAGATTCCTGCATCAGGGTTTTTTGAGGTGAATGAGCAGTTCTTC

D: TRBD2
V: TRBV19
J: TRBJ2-7
size: NA
CDR3: CATKGAGDRGSYEQYF
DNA: TGTGCCACCAAAGGCGCGGGAGATCGTGGGTCCTACGAGCAGTACTTC

D: TRBD2
V: TRBV18
J: TRBJ2-7
size: NA
CDR3: CASSPNPSGYEQYF
DNA: TGTGCCAGCTCACCAAACCCTAGCGGGTACGAGCAGTACTTC

D: NA
V: TRBV6-1
J: TRBJ2-6
size: NA
CDR3: CASSEDGSSSGANVLTF
DNA: TGTGCCAGCAGTGAAGATGGGTCTAGCTCTGGGGCCAACGTCCTGACTTTC

D: NA
V: TRBV27
J: TRBJ1-4
size: NA
CDR3: CASSHRGTTNEKLFF
DNA: TGTGCCAGCAGTCACAGAGGGACAACTAATGAAAAACTGTTTTTT

D: NA
V: TRBV28
J: TRBJ2-7
size: NA
CDR3: CASSLWQNNYEQYF
DNA: TGTGCCAGCAGTTTGTGGCAGAACAACTACGAGCAGTACTTC

D: NA
V: TRBV10-3
J: TRBJ2-7
size: NA
CDR3: CATVQDPYGEQYF
DNA: TGTGCCACCGTACAGGATCCGTACGGGGAGCAGTACTTC

D: TRBD2
V: TRBV5-4
J: TRBJ2-5
size: NA
CDR3: CASSSSGSQETQYF
DNA: TGTGCCAGCAGCTCTAGCGGAAGCCAAGAGACCCAGTACTTC

D: TRBD1
V: TRBV19
J: TRBJ2-5
size: NA
CDR3: CASSINRGGAETQYF
DNA: TGTGCCAGTAGTATTAACAGGGGTGGGGCAGAGACCCAGTACTTC

D: TRBD2
V: TRBV14
J: TRBJ2-1
size: NA
CDR3: CASSQDRFGTSAYNEQFF
DNA: TGTGCCAGCAGCCAAGATCGATTCGGGACTAGCGCCTACAATGAGCAGTTCTTC

D: NA
V: TRBV6-4
J: TRBJ2-3
size: NA
CDR3: CASSDRGSGDTQYF
DNA: TGTGCCAGCAGTGACCGAGGTTCCGGAGATACGCAGTATTTT

D: NA
V: TRBV6-6
J: TRBJ1-6
size: NA
CDR3: CASSPAARGFSYNSPLHF
DNA: TGTGCCAGCAGTCCTGCGGCCCGGGGGTTTTCCTATAATTCACCCCTCCACTTT

D: NA
V: TRBV5-6
J: TRBJ2-3
size: NA
CDR3: CASSLGGDTQYF
DNA: TGTGCCAGCAGCTTGGGCGGGGATACGCAGTATTTT

D: NA
V: TRBV29-1
J: TRBJ1-1
size: NA
CDR3: CSVEVGGNTEAFF
DNA: TGCAGCGTTGAAGTCGGTGGGAACACTGAAGCTTTCTTT

D: NA
V: TRBV7-8
J: TRBJ1-2
size: NA
CDR3: CASSLGTGSGYTF
DNA: TGTGCCAGCAGCCTAGGCACAGGTTCCGGCTACACCTTC

D: TRBD1
V: TRBV12-5
J: TRBJ1-1
size: NA
CDR3: CASGGTGTTEAFF
DNA: TGTGCTAGTGGGGGGACAGGGACCACTGAAGCTTTCTTT

D: NA
V: TRBV6-5
J: TRBJ2-1
size: NA
CDR3: CASSYSGVGSYNEQFF
DNA: TGTGCCAGCAGTTACTCGGGAGTGGGCTCCTACAATGAGCAGTTCTTC

D: TRBD1
V: TRBV11-3
J: TRBJ1-5
size: NA
CDR3: CASSPRTGCNQPQHF
DNA: TGTGCCAGCAGCCCCCGGACAGGGTGCAATCAGCCCCAGCATTTT

D: NA
V: TRBV28
J: TRBJ1-2
size: NA
CDR3: CASSLSGKTYGYTF
DNA: TGTGCCAGCAGTTTATCCGGGAAAACCTATGGCTACACCTTC

D: TRBD1
V: TRBV13
J: TRBJ2-7
size: NA
CDR3: CASRQTGEDSYEQYF
DNA: TGTGCCAGCAGGCAGACAGGGGAGGATTCCTACGAGCAGTACTTC

D: NA
V: TRBV3-1/TRBV3-2
J: TRBJ1-5
size: NA
CDR3: CASSQGTANQPQHF
DNA: TGTGCCAGCAGCCAAGGGACAGCAAATCAGCCCCAGCATTTT

D: TRBD1
V: TRBV27
J: TRBJ2-5
size: once
CDR3: CASSAWDREETQYF
DNA: TGTGCCAGCAGTGCATGGGACAGGGAAGAGACCCAGTACTTC

D: NA
V: TRBV6-5
J: TRBJ2-7
size: NA
CDR3: CASSDSSYEQYF
DNA: TGTGCCAGTTCGGACAGCTCCTACGAGCAGTACTTC

D: TRBD2
V: TRBV7-2
J: TRBJ2-7
size: NA
CDR3: CASSLGLAGDRYEQYF
DNA: TGTGCCAGCAGCTTAGGGCTAGCGGGAGACCGCTACGAGCAGTACTTC

D: TRBD1
V: TRBV5-6
J: TRBJ2-7
size: NA
CDR3: CASSPGQVSSYEQYF
DNA: TGTGCCAGCAGCCCGGGACAGGTAAGCTCCTACGAGCAGTACTTC

D: NA
V: TRBV3-1/TRBV3-2
J: TRBJ1-4
size: NA
CDR3: CASSQDSRGKLFF
DNA: TGTGCCAGCAGCCAAGATTCCCGGGGGAAACTGTTTTTT

D: TRBD2
V: TRBV10-3
J: TRBJ2-7
size: NA
CDR3: CAISELGLAGIYEQYF
DNA: TGTGCCATCAGTGAGCTAGGACTAGCGGGTATCTACGAGCAGTACTTC

D: TRBD2
V: TRBV19
J: TRBJ2-3
size: NA
CDR3: CASSILAEDTDTQYF
DNA: TGTGCCAGTAGTATTCTAGCGGAAGACACAGATACGCAGTATTTT

D: NA
V: TRBV2
J: TRBJ2-1
size: NA
CDR3: CASHKEASSYNEQFF
DNA: TGTGCCAGCCACAAGGAGGCCAGCTCCTACAATGAGCAGTTCTTC

D: NA
V: TRBV9
J: TRBJ2-7
size: NA
CDR3: CASSVSNLQYF
DNA: TGTGCCAGCAGCGTAAGCAATTTGCAGTACTTC

D: TRBD1
V: TRBV7-9
J: TRBJ2-7
size: few
CDR3: CASSRTGSYEQYF
DNA: TGTGCCAGCAGCCGGACAGGCTCCTACGAGCAGTACTTC

D: TRBD1
V: TRBV5-1
J: TRBJ1-2
size: NA
CDR3: CASSRQGAIGGYTF
DNA: TGCGCCAGCAGCCGACAGGGGGCCATAGGGGGCTACACCTTC

D: NA
V: TRBV30
J: TRBJ1-1
size: NA
CDR3: CAWKIGGNTEAFF
DNA: TGTGCCTGGAAAATCGGGGGAAACACTGAAGCTTTCTTT

D: NA
V: TRBV7-6
J: TRBJ2-1
size: NA
CDR3: CASSLTLQLGLNEQFF
DNA: TGTGCCAGCAGCTTAACCCTCCAACTAGGTTTAAATGAGCAGTTCTTC

D: TRBD1
V: TRBV5-8
J: TRBJ1-1
size: NA
CDR3: CASSLEWTGTEAFF
DNA: TGTGCCAGCAGCTTGGAGTGGACAGGCACTGAAGCTTTCTTT

D: TRBD2
V: TRBV4-1
J: TRBJ2-3
size: once
CDR3: CASSQTSADTQYF
DNA: TGCGCCAGCAGCCAAACTAGCGCAGATACGCAGTATTTT

D: NA
V: TRBV2
J: TRBJ2-5
size: NA
CDR3: CASRTSQETQYF
DNA: TGTGCCAGCAGGACTAGCCAAGAGACCCAGTACTTC

D: TRBD2
V: TRBV5-1
J: TRBJ2-7
size: NA
CDR3: CASSLGLAGVSIRYEQYF
DNA: TGCGCCAGCAGCTTGGGTCTAGCGGGAGTATCGATTCGATACGAGCAGTACTTC